These 25 T cell receptor beta chains were sequenced from one sample in a study of blood T cells in healthy people across ages. A second PCR of about 7 to 12 cycles used a sample-barcoded 5' primer and a J-beta primer mix. TCRdb re-called the 5' RACE reads through MiXCR, storing one row per CDR3 protein. The sample has 900,000 to 950,000 distinct CDR3 sequences; 29% are singletons. These same records also appear under a second study, on T cells of mothers and their children.

The sequenced material came from blood. These TCRs come from a woman aged 40 to 50 in good health.

The gene calls are TRBV18 and TRBJ1-2; 9 nucleotides agree with TRBD1. The CDR3 is 17 amino acids. The J segment lost 2 bases and the V segment lost 5 bases, leaving 12 bases of the junction unmatched. Germline CDR1 is KGHSH and CDR2 is LQKENI. This chain's CDR3 is CASSSPGQGLSNYGYTF. The CDR3 DNA follows: TGTGCCAGCTCATCTCCGGGACAGGGCTTGTCAAACTATGGCTACACCTTC. The variable domain in full, completed from reference TRBV18 and TRBJ1-2, reads NAGVMQNPRHLVRRRGQEARLRCSPMKGHSHVYWYRQLPEEGLKFMVYLQKENIIDESGMPKERFSAEFPKEGPSILRIQQVVRGDSAAYFCASSSPGQGLSNYGYTFGSGTRLTVV.

The chain uses TRBV9 and TRBJ1-6; a weak D match, TRBD1 (6 bases). CDR1 SGDLS and CDR2 YYNGEE come from the germline V gene. Trimming took off 2 bases at V and 7 bases at J, with 10 bases between the two ends. This CDR3 has 14 amino acids. In DNA form, the CDR3 reads TGTGCCAGCAGCGTGGATGGGGGCAATTCACCCCTCCACTTT. It specifies CASSVDGGNSPLHF. Together with reference TRBV9 and TRBJ1-6, the CDR3 gives the full variable domain: DSGVTQTPKHLITATGQRVTLRCSPRSGDLSVYWYQQSLDQGLQFLIQYYNGEERAKGNILERFSAQQFPDLHSELNLSSLELGDSALYFCASSVDGGNSPLHFGNGTRLTVT.

This clonotype has more than one count but fewer than ten. The junction does not match germline at one end; this may be a read error. V gene TRBV4-2 combines with J gene TRBJ2-3; no clear D gene. Germline loops: CDR1 LGHNA, CDR2 YNFKEQ. The CDR3 covers 16 residues. The DNA of the CDR3 is TGTGTCAGCAGCCAAGAACTCGGCCTAGGGACAGATACGCAGTATTTT. This translates into CVSSQELGLGTDTQYF.

At least ten counts were recorded for this clonotype. The CDR3 coding sequence is TGCAGCGTTGTAAGGACAGGGGGCCCTTCGGACACTGAAGCTTTCTTT. Translating it yields CSVVRTGGPSDTEAFF. The chain is built from TRBV29-1 and TRBJ1-1, with 11 nucleotides matching TRBD1. V lost 4 bases and J lost 3; bases outside the gene matches: 10. Germline V gene data show CDR1 as SQVTM and CDR2 as ANQGSEA. This CDR3 region has 16 residues.

This clonotype has only a few counts. The gene calls are TRBV28 and TRBJ1-2; D remains unclear. V was clipped by 6 bases and J by 4 bases, with 12 bases between them. This CDR3 contains 13 residues. CDR1 and CDR2 (germline): MDHEN, SYDVKM. The CDR3 reads CASSGGNPYGYTF. In DNA, the CDR3 is TGTGCCAGCAGCGGAGGGAACCCCTATGGCTACACCTTC.

The chain combines TRBV20-1 with TRBJ1-5; a possible D gene is TRBD1 (6 bases). Per germline, CDR1 DFQATT and CDR2 SNEGSKA (reference sequence). This CDR3 comprises 15 residues. The V end was cut by 3 bases, the J end by 0 bases, with 12 bases between. In DNA, the CDR3 is TGCAGTGCTAGTATCGGGACACCTAGCAATCAGCCCCAGCATTTT. Protein: CSASIGTPSNQPQHF.

This clonotype turned up a few times. V gene TRBV20-1 combines with J gene TRBJ1-1; D perhaps matches TRBD1 (5 bases). The length of the CDR3 is 15 residues. The germline V gene encodes CDR1 DFQATT and CDR2 SNEGSKA (reference sequence). Trimming pared 2 bases from V and 6 bases from J, leaving 19 bases between. Here the CDR3 reads CSARTPQYRQSEAFF. DNA of the CDR3: TGCAGTGCTAGAACCCCACAATACCGACAGTCTGAAGCTTTCTTT.

CDR3 DNA: TGTGCCAGCAGCTTGGAAACCGCGGACAGCACTTTCAAACCCCTCCACTTT. Translating gives CASSLETADSTFKPLHF. The chain carries TRBV11-2 and TRBJ1-6; tentatively, D is TRBD1 (6 bases). V lost 3 bases and J 12 bases, leaving 24 bases between the germline ends. Germline CDR1 SGHAT, CDR2 FQNNGV. The CDR3 covers 17 residues.

J is TRBJ1-6 and V is TRBV12-3 or TRBV12-4; 7 positions match TRBD1. There are 16 residues in the CDR3. V lost 5 bases, J lost 7 bases, and 11 bases stayed unmatched. Written as DNA, the CDR3 is TGTGCCAGCAGTGGTTCCCCGACAGGGTCCAATTCACCCCTCCACTTT. Protein: CASSGSPTGSNSPLHF.

J is TRBJ2-1 and V is TRBV14; 8 positions match TRBD2. The CDR3 contains 15 residues. J lost 13 bases, V lost 6 bases, and 17 bases had no gene match. The V gene's germline CDR1 is SGHDN and CDR2 FVKESK. The CDR3 DNA sequence: TGTGCCAGCAGGCACCCGGATAGCGGGGTCGAGACCCAGTTCTTC. Residues: CASRHPDSGVETQFF.

The table lists this clonotype with a few counts. The chain carries TRBV7-9 and TRBJ2-5; no clear D gene. Trimming pared 5 bases from V and 2 bases from J, leaving 6 bases between. Germline V gives CDR1 SEHNR, CDR2 FQNEAQ (reference sequence). The CDR3 is 12 residues long. CDR3 sequence reads: CASSDEQETQYF. The CDR3, as DNA: TGTGCCAGCAGCGATGAACAAGAGACCCAGTACTTC.

This chain links TRBV28 with TRBJ1-4; 7 positions match TRBD1. J gave up 7 bases and V 2 bases, and 4 bases lay outside the gene matches. CDR3 length equals 14 residues. CDR1 is MDHEN, CDR2 SYDVKM, per germline. The CDR3 bases are TGTGCCAGCAGTTTAGTCGGACAGGCTGAAAAACTGTTTTTT. This translates into CASSLVGQAEKLFF.

V and J are TRBV7-9 and TRBJ2-3, with D perhaps TRBD2 (6 bases). Trimming cost V 1 base and J 1 base, with 9 bases left between them. The CDR3 extends over 15 amino acids. Germline V lookup: CDR1 SEHNR, CDR2 FQNEAQ (reference sequence). Here the CDR3 reads CASSLGGVRTDTQYF. The CDR3 DNA follows: TGTGCCAGCAGCTTAGGGGGGGTCCGCACAGATACGCAGTATTTT.

In this sample, this clonotype turned up many times. The rearrangement joins TRBV15 to TRBJ2-7; weak D call: TRBD1 (6 bases). This CDR3 has 15 amino acids. Trimming stripped 8 bases from V and 3 bases from J, with 20 bases between. Germline CDR1 and CDR2: LNHNV and YYDKDF (reference sequence). The CDR3: CATSSPQGNVYEQYF. CDR3 coding DNA: TGTGCCACCTCGAGCCCACAGGGAAACGTCTACGAGCAGTACTTC.

V usage is TRBV20-1 and J usage is TRBJ2-3; D unresolved. Germline V gene data show CDR1 as DFQATT and CDR2 as SNEGSKA (reference sequence). This CDR3 contains 13 residues. V shed 0 bases and J shed 11 bases, with 15 bases lying between them. CDR3 region: CSARDPLARMQYF. DNA for the CDR3: TGCAGTGCTAGAGATCCGCTCGCCAGAATGCAGTATTTT.

The rearrangement links TRBV6-6 to TRBJ1-1; no clear D gene. Germline V lookup: CDR1 MNHNY, CDR2 SVGAGI (reference sequence). V dropped 0 bases and J dropped 4 bases, with 12 bases sitting between them. The CDR3 consists of 15 residues. The CDR3 nucleotides read TGTGCCAGCAGTTACTCGATCCGGGTCGGCACTGAAGCTTTCTTT. It yields the protein CASSYSIRVGTEAFF.

The chain couples TRBV7-2 to TRBJ1-2; D might be TRBD1 (5 bases). The CDR3 has 13 residues. Germline CDR1 SGHTA, CDR2 FQGNSA. V dropped 5 bases and J dropped 8 bases, with 15 bases sitting between them. The CDR3 is CASSRTRDRGYTF. The DNA of the CDR3 is TGTGCCAGCAGCCGCACCAGGGATAGGGGCTACACCTTC.

About this clonotype: One base away lies a much larger clone, so this may be a sequencing read error. The chain employs TRBV7-2 and TRBJ1-2; a weak D match, TRBD1 (5 bases). The CDR3 loop spans 14 amino acids. Between the trimmed V and J ends, which lost 3 bases and 6 bases, there was a span of 14 bases. From germline, CDR1 is SGHTA and CDR2 FQGNSA. For the CDR3, the DNA is TGTGCCAGCAGCTTGGTCCAGGGTGGCCATGGCTACACCTTC. Its protein product is CASSLVQGGHGYTF.

The chain employs TRBV12-3 or TRBV12-4 and TRBJ1-5; D ambiguous. The DNA matches TRBJ2-3 better at its end, which makes the J call doubtful. The CDR3 sequence is 12 residues long. CDR3 sequence (DNA): TGTGCCAGCAGTTCATCGGCTCAGCCCCAGTATTTT. It translates to CASSSSAQPQYF.

The chain couples TRBV29-1 to TRBJ1-5, with a tentative D call TRBD1 (5 bases). V was pared by 5 bases and J by 3 bases, with 17 bases between. CDR3 length: 15 residues. Germline V gene sequence: CDR1 SQVTM, CDR2 ANQGSEA. DNA of the CDR3: TGCAGCGTTAGATCCACAGGCGACCTCAATCAGCCCCAGCATTTT. It specifies CSVRSTGDLNQPQHF.

This clonotype was detected many times. The chain links TRBV7-2 to TRBJ2-7, with TRBD2 as a possible D gene (5 bases). The CDR3 length is 18 residues. Trimming stripped 5 bases from V and 3 bases from J, with 26 bases between. The germline CDR1 and CDR2 sequences are SGHTA and FQGNSA. The CDR3 DNA follows: TGTGCCAGCAGCCCCCCTCGGACTCTTCCTCGTCGTGGCTACGAGCAGTACTTC. Protein sequence: CASSPPRTLPRRGYEQYF. Using reference TRBV7-2 and TRBJ2-7 for the parts outside the CDR3, the full variable domain is GAGVSQSPSNKVTEKGKDVELRCDPISGHTALYWYRQSLGQGLEFLIYFQGNSAPDKSGLPSDRFSAERTGGSVSTLTIQRTQQEDSAVYLCASSPPRTLPRRGYEQYFGPGTRLTVT.

In its sample, this clonotype was seen many times. The chain joins TRBV7-2 to TRBJ2-7; TRBD1 agrees at 9 bases. This CDR3 has 15 amino acids. The V gene end was trimmed by 1 base and the J gene end by 6 bases; junction bases not matched to a gene: 7. Germline CDR1 and CDR2: SGHTA and FQGNSA. The CDR3 region is CASSLGGTGLLEQYF. As DNA, the CDR3 is TGTGCCAGCAGCTTAGGCGGGACAGGGTTGCTCGAGCAGTACTTC.

This clonotype has only a few counts. The chain has TRBV12-3 or TRBV12-4 and TRBJ1-2; the D is unclear. This CDR3 has 11 residues. V dropped 6 bases and J dropped 6 bases, with 8 bases sitting between them. CDR3 in DNA: TGTGCCAGCAGCAGGAGGAATGGCTACACCTTC. This codes for CASSRRNGYTF.

This clonotype was detected ten times or more. The chain recombines TRBV6-1 with TRBJ2-3; the match to TRBD2 covers 14 bases. This CDR3 region has 18 residues. Germline V CDR1 and CDR2: MNHNS, SASEGT. Trimming at V came to 8 bases and at J to 4 bases, leaving 14 bases not matched to a gene. The CDR3 nucleotides read TGTGCCAGCGGACGACTAGCGGGGGGGCAAGATTTAGCAGATACGCAGTATTTT. Translating gives CASGRLAGGQDLADTQYF.

This clonotype was detected many times. This chain connects TRBV6-5 to TRBJ1-2; no definite D call. V gave up 0 bases and J gave up 7 bases, with 12 bases separating them. Per germline, CDR1 MNHEY and CDR2 SVGAGI. The CDR3 covers 14 residues. CDR3 amino acids: CASSYSKGFSGYTF. The CDR3 DNA reads TGTGCCAGCAGTTACTCGAAAGGTTTCTCTGGCTACACCTTC.